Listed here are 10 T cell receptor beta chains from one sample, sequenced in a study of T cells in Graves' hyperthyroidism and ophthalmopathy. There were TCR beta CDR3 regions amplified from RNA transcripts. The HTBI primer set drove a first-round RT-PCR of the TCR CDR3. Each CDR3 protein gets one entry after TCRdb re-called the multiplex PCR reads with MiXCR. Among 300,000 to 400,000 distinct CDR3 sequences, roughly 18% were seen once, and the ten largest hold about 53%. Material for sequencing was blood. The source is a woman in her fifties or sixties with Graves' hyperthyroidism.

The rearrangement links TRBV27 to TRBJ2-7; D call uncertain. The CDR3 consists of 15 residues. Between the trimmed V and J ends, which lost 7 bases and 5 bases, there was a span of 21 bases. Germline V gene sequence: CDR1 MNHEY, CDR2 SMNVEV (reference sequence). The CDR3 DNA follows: TGTGCCAGCAAGCTCGGCAGGAGCAAGTTCCACGAGCAGTACTTC. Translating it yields CASKLGRSKFHEQYF.

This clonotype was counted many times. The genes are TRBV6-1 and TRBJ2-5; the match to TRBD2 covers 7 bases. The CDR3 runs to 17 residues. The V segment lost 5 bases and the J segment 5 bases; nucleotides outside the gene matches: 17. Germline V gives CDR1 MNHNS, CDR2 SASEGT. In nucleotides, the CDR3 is TGTGCCAGCAGTTATCAGCGGGGACCTCTTGATCTGGAGACCCAGTACTTC. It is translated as CASSYQRGPLDLETQYF.

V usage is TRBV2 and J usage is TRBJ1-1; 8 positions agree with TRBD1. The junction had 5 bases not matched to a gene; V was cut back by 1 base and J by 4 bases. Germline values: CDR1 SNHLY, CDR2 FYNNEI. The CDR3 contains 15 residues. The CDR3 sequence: CASSEGAGGGTEAFF. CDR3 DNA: TGTGCCAGCAGTGAAGGGGCAGGGGGCGGCACTGAAGCTTTCTTT.

CDR3 amino acids: CASSWATDEKLFF. CDR3 bases: TGTGCCAGCAGCTGGGCTACCGATGAAAAACTGTTTTTT. This chain uses TRBV7-9 with TRBJ1-4; D not certain. CDR3 length: 13 amino acids. Per the germline V gene, CDR1 is SEHNR and CDR2 is FQNEAQ (reference sequence). Between the trimmed V and J ends, which lost 4 bases and 6 bases, there was a span of 9 bases.

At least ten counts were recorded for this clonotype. CDR3 nucleotide sequence: TGCAGTGCTAGAGATCCGGCGGGAACAAACTACGAGCAGTACTTC. Its translation: CSARDPAGTNYEQYF. The V gene is TRBV20-1, the J gene TRBJ2-7, with TRBD2 as a possible D gene (6 bases). With 0 bases removed from V and 3 bases from J, the gap between germline ends came to 15 bases. The CDR3 is 15 residues long. Per the germline V gene, CDR1 is DFQATT and CDR2 is SNEGSKA (reference sequence).

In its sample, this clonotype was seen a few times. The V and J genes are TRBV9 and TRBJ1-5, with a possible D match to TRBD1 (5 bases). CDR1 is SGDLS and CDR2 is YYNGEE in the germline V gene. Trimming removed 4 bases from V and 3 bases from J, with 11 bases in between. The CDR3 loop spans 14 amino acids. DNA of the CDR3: TGTGCCAGCAGCCCGAGGGACGTCAATCAGCCCCAGCATTTT. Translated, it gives CASSPRDVNQPQHF.

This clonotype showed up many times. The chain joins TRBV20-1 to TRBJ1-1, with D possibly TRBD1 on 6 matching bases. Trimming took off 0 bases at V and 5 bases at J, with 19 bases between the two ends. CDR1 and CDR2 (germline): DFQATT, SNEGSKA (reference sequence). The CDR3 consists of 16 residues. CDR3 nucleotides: TGCAGTGCTAGAGATTTTCGGGAAGGGGGTGAAACTGAAGCTTTCTTT. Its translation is CSARDFREGGETEAFF.

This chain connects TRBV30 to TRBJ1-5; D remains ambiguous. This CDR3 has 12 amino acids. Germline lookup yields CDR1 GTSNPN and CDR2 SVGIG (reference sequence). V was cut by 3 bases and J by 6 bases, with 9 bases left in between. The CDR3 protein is CAWRLPGQPQHF. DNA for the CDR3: TGTGCCTGGAGGTTACCGGGTCAGCCCCAGCATTTT.

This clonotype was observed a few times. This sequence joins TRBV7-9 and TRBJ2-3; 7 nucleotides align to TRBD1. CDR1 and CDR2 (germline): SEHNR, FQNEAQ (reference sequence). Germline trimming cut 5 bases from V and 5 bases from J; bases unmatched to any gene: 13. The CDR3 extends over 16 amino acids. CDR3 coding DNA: TGTGCCAGCAGCGAAGAGACAGGGCCCTATGGAGATACGCAGTATTTT. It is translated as CASSEETGPYGDTQYF.

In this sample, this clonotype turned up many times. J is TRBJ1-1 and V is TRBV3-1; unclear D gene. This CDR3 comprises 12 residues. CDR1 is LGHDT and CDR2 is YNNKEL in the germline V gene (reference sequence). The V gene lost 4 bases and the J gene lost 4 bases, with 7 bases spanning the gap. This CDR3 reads CASSPGGTEAFF. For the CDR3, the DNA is TGTGCCAGCAGCCCGGGTGGCACTGAAGCTTTCTTT.